The clone carrying this T cell receptor beta chain showed up just a few times. As yet, its antigen is unknown. A sample-barcoded 5' primer and a J-beta primer mix were used in a second PCR of about 7 to 12 cycles. TCRdb reprocessed the 5' RACE reads via MiXCR and lists one record per CDR3 protein. The sample carries almost 550,000 distinct CDR3 sequences, approximately 25% recorded once. Deletions cut 4 bases from V and 2 bases from J, with 21 bases between. Germline V lookup: CDR1 SGHVS, CDR2 FNYEAQ. The CDR3 totals 17 residues. The data derive from a study of blood T cells in healthy people across ages. The study's findings and limits: Estimated diversity across one million T cells was deemed an underestimate. Possibly, changes in expanded clonotypes were confounded because donor CMV status was unknown.

The same sample was also used in a study of T cells of mothers and their children. This second study says: Related mother and child pairs showed slightly greater overlap (not significant) than unrelated pairs did. The search for persistent microchimeric T cell clones detected none.

The sample comprised blood. The rearrangement joins TRBV7-6 to TRBJ2-7; D possibly corresponds to TRBD1 (6 bases). This clonotype originated in a boy younger than 18 in good health. CDR3: CASSSEVGALGTYEQYF. DNA for the CDR3: TGTGCCAGCAGCTCTGAAGTGGGGGCATTGGGGACCTACGAGCAGTACTTC.